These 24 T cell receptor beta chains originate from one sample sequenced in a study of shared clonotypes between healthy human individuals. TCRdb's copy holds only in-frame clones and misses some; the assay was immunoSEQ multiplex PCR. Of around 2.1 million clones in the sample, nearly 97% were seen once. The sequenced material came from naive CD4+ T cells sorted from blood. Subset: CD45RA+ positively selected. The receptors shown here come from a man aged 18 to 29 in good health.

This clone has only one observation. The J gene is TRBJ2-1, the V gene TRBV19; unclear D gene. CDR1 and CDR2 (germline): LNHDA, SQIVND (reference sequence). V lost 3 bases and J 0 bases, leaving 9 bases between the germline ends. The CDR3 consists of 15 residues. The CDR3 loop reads CASSIGPSSYNEQFF. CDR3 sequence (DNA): TGTGCCAGTAGTATTGGCCCGAGCTCCTACAATGAGCAGTTCTTC.

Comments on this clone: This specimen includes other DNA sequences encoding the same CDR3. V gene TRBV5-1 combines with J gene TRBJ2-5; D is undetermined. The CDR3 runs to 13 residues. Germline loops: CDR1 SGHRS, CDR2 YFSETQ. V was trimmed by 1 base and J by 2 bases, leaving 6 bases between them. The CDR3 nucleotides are TGCGCCAGCAGCTTGAGACCACAAGAGACCCAGTACTTC. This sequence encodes CASSLRPQETQYF.

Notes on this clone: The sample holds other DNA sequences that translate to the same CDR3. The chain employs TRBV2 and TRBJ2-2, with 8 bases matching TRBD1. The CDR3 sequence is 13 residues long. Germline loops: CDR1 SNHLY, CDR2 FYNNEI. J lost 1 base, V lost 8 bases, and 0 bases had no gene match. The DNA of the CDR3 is TGTGCCAGCGGGACAGGGAACACCGGGGAGCTGTTTTTT. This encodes CASGTGNTGELFF.

CDR3 protein: CASSLAGGRYTF. The CDR3 nucleotides are TGTGCCAGCAGTTTGGCGGGGGGGCGCTACACCTTC. The rearrangement links TRBV28 to TRBJ1-2, with D perhaps TRBD1 (6 bases). Trimming took 3 bases from V and 9 from J, leaving 11 bases between them. Per germline, CDR1 MDHEN and CDR2 SYDVKM. The CDR3 spans 12 residues.

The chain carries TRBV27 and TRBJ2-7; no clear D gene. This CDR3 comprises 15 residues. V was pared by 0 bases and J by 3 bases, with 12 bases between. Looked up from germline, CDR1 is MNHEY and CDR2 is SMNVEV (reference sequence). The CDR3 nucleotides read TGTGCCAGCAGTTTATCCATAGACTGGCGCTACGAGCAGTACTTC. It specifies CASSLSIDWRYEQYF.

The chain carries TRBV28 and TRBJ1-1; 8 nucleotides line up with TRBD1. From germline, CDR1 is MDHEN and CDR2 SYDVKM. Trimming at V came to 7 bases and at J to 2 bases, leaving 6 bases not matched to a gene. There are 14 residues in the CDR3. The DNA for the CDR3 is TGTGCCAGCATGATACAGGGGGGAAACACTGAAGCTTTCTTT. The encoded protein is CASMIQGGNTEAFF.

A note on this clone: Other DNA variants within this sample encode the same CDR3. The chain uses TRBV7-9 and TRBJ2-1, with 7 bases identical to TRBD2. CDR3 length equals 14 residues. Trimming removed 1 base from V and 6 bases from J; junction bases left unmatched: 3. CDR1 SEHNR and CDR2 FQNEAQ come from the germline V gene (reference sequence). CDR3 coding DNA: TGTGCCAGCAGCTTAGGGACTAGTGGCAATGAGCAGTTCTTC. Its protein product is CASSLGTSGNEQFF.

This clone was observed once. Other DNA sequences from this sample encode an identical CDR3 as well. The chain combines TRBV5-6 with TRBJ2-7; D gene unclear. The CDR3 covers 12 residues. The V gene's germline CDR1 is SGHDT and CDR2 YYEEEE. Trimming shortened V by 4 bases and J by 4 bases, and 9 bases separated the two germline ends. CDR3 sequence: CASSLEPYEQYF. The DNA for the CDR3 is TGTGCCAGCAGCCTAGAACCTTACGAGCAGTACTTC.

The CDR3 nucleotides read TGTGCCAGCACCGGGACAGATAATGAAAAACTGTTTTTT. Translated, it gives CASTGTDNEKLFF. V is TRBV28 and J is TRBJ1-4; 7 bases fit TRBD1. The CDR3 runs 13 residues. Trimming removed 7 bases from V and 4 bases from J; junction bases left unmatched: 3. Germline V gene data show CDR1 as MDHEN and CDR2 as SYDVKM.

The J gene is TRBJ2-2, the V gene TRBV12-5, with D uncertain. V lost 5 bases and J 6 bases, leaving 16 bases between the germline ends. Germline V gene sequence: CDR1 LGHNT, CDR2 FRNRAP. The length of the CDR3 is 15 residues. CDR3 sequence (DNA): TGTGCTAGTGGTCAGGCCGACATTTGGGCCGGGGAGCTGTTTTTT. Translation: CASGQADIWAGELFF.

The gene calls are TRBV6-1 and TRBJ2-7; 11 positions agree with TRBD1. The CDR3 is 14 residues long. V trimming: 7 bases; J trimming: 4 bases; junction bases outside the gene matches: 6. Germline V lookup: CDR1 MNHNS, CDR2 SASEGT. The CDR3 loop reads CASTRTGGAYEQYF. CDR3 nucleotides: TGTGCCAGCACCAGGACAGGGGGCGCTTACGAGCAGTACTTC.

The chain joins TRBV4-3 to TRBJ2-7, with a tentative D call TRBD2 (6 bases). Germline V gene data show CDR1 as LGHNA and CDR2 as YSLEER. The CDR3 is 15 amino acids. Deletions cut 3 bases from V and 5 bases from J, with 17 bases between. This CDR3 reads CASSHLRGVSDEQYF. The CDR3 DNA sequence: TGCGCCAGCAGCCACCTACGCGGGGTAAGCGACGAGCAGTACTTC.

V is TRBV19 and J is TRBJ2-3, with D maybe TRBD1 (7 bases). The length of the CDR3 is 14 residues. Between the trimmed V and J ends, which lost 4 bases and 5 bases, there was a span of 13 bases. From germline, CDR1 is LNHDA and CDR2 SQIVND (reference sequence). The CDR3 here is CASSTGGPKDTQYF. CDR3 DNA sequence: TGTGCCAGTAGTACAGGGGGGCCGAAAGATACGCAGTATTTT.

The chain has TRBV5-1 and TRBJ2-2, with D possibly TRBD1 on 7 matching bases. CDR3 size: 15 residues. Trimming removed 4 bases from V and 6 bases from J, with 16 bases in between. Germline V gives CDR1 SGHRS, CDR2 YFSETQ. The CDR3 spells CASSDFRGAPGELFF. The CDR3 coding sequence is TGCGCCAGCAGCGACTTCAGGGGGGCGCCCGGGGAGCTGTTTTTT.

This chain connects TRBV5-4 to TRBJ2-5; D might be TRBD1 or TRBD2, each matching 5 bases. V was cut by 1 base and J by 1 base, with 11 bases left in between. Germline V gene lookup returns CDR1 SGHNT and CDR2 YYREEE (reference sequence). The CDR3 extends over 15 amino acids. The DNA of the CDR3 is TGTGCCAGCAGCTTGCCGGGGCGGACCCAAGAGACCCAGTACTTC. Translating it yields CASSLPGRTQETQYF.

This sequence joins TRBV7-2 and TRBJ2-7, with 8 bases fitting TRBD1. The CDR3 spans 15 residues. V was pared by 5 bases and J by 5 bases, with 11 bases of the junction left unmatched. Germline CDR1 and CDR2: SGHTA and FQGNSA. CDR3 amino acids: CASSLRGQGANEQYF. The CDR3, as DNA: TGTGCCAGCAGCCTTAGAGGGCAGGGGGCCAACGAGCAGTACTTC.

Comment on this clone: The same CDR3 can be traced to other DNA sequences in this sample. CDR3: CASLLSGANVLTF. The CDR3 bases are TGTGCCAGCCTCTTATCTGGGGCCAACGTCCTGACTTTC. V and J are TRBV6-1 and TRBJ2-6, with D unresolved. The V gene's germline CDR1 is MNHNS and CDR2 SASEGT. V dropped 8 bases and J dropped 1 base, with 6 bases sitting between them. CDR3 length: 13 residues.

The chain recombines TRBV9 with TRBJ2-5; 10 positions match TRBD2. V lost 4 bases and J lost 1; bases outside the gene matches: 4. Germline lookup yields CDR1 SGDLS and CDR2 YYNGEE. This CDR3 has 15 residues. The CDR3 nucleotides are TGTGCCAGCAGCCCTAGCGGGGGAATCCAAGAGACCCAGTACTTC. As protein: CASSPSGGIQETQYF.

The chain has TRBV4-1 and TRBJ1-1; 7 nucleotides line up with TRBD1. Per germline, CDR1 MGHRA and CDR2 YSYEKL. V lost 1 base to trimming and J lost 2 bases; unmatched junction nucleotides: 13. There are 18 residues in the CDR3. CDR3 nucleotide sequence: TGCGCCAGCAGCCAAGTTGGGACAGTTGGTCATGTTAACACTGAAGCTTTCTTT. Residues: CASSQVGTVGHVNTEAFF.

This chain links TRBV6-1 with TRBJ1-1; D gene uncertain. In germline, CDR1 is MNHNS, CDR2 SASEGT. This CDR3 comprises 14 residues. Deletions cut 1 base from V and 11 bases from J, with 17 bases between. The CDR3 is CASSEGLVSWSAFF. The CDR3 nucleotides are TGTGCCAGCAGTGAAGGGTTGGTGTCCTGGTCCGCTTTCTTT.

The CDR3 DNA reads TGTGCCAGCAGCTTGGAGGGAGCTAGGGAGACCCAGTACTTC. This encodes CASSLEGARETQYF. This chain joins TRBV5-6 and TRBJ2-5; TRBD2 is a possible D gene (5 bases). CDR3 size: 14 residues. Trimming took 0 bases from V and 5 from J, leaving 11 bases between them. Germline loops: CDR1 SGHDT, CDR2 YYEEEE.

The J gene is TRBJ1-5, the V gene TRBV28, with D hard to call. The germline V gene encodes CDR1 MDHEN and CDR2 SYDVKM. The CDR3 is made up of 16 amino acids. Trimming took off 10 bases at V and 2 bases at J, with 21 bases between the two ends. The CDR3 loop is CAIHTPGGLGNQPQHF. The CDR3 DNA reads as TGTGCCATTCACACCCCAGGAGGTCTGGGCAATCAGCCCCAGCATTTT.

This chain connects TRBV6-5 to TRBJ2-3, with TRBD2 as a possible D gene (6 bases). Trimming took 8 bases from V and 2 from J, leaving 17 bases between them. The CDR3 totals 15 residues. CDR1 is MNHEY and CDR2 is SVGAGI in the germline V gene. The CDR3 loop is CASGDRRTTTDTQYF. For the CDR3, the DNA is TGTGCCAGCGGGGATCGGAGGACTACCACAGATACGCAGTATTTT.

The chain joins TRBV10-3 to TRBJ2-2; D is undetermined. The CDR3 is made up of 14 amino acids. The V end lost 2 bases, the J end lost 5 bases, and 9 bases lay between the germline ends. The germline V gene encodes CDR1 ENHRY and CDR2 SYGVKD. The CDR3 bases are TGTGCCATCAGTGAGGACTTCCAGACCGGGGAGCTGTTTTTT. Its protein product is CAISEDFQTGELFF.